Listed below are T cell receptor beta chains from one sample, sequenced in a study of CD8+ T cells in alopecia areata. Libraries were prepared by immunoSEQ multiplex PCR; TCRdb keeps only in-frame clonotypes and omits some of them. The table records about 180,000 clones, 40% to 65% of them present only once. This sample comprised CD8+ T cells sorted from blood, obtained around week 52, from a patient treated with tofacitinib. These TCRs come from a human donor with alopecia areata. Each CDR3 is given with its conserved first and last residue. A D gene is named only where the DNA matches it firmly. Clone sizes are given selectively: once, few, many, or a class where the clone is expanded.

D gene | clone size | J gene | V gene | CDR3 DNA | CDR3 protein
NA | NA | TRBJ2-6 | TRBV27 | TGTGCCAGCAGTTTAGGGGGCGCGTATGGGGCCAACGTCCTGACTTTC | CASSLGGAYGANVLTF
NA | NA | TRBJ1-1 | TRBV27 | TGTGCCAGCAGTTTTGGCACTGAAGCTTTCTTT | CASSFGTEAFF
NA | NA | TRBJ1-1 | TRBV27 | TGTGCCAGCAGTCAGAACCCGGCCTATATCGGCACTGAAGCTTTCTTT | CASSQNPAYIGTEAFF
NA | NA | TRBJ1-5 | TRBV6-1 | TGTGCCAGCAGTGACCCCACAGCGCCCTATAGCAATCAGCCCCAGCATTTT | CASSDPTAPYSNQPQHF
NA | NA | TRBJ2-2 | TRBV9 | TGTGCCAGCAGCGAGCATGGGGGGTTAGGAACCGGGGAGCTGTTTTTT | CASSEHGGLGTGELFF
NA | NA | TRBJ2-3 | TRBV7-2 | TGTGCCAGCAGCTTGGGGCCGGATACGCAGTATTTT | CASSLGPDTQYF
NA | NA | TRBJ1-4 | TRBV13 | TGTGCCAGCAGCTTAGCCGAAGGTGAAAAACTGTTTTTT | CASSLAEGEKLFF
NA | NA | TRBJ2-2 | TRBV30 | TGTGCCTGGGTCTCCCCCCTCAGGGGCCAACCGAACACCGGGGAGCTGTTTTTT | CAWVSPLRGQPNTGELFF
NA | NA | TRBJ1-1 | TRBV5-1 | TGCGCCAGCAGCCCATCGGTGATGAACACTGAAGCTTTCTTT | CASSPSVMNTEAFF
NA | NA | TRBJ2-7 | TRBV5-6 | TGTGCCAGCAGTCCGACAAACACCTACGAGCAGTACTTC | CASSPTNTYEQYF
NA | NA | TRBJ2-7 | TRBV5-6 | TGTGCCAGCAGCACATCCGGGACACTCTACGAGCAGTACTTC | CASSTSGTLYEQYF
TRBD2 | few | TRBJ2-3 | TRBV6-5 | TGTGCCAGCAGTTACTCGACTAGCGGGGTAGATACGCAGTATTTT | CASSYSTSGVDTQYF
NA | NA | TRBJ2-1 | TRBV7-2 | TGTGCCAGCAGCTTTGCCCCCGGGGGGCCCTACAATGAGCAGTTCTTC | CASSFAPGGPYNEQFF
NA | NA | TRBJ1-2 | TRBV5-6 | TGTGCCAGCAGCTTGGCCAGCAGCTATGGCTACACCTTC | CASSLASSYGYTF
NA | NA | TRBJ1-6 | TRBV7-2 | TGTGCCAGCAGTTCCGCATCCTTCGCTGGGGAGTCACCCCTCCACTTT | CASSSASFAGESPLHF
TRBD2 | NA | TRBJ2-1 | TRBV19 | TGTGCCACCTGGAGCGGGGGGATCTACAATGAGCAGTTCTTC | CATWSGGIYNEQFF
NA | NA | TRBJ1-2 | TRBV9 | TGTGCCAGCAGCGTAGGCAGGGACTATGGCTACACCTTC | CASSVGRDYGYTF
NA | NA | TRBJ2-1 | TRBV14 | TGTGCCAGCGGCGGGACCTACTCCTACAATGAGCAGTTCTTC | CASGGTYSYNEQFF
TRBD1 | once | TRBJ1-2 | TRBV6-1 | TGTGCCAGCAGTGAAGAATGGGCAGGGGGCTATGGCTACACCTTC | CASSEEWAGGYGYTF
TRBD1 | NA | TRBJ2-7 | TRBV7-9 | TGTGCCAGCAGCTCTACAGGGGGTGACTACGAGCAGTACTTC | CASSSTGGDYEQYF
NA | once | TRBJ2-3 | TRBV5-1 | TGCGCCAGCAGCCCCAGGGGGGGCACAGATACGCAGTATTTT | CASSPRGGTDTQYF
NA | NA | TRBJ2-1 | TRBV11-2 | TGTGCCAGCAGCTTCCCAGGGGATGGGGAGTTCTTC | CASSFPGDGEFF
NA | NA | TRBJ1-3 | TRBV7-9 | TGTGCCAGCAGCTTAACTAATGCAAACACCATATATTTT | CASSLTNANTIYF
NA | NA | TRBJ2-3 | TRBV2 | TGTGCCAGCAGTTCTGGACTGAGCACAGATACGCAGTATTTT | CASSSGLSTDTQYF
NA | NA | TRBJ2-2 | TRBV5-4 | TGTGCCAGCAGCTTGGAAGATAACACCGGGGAGCTGTTTTTT | CASSLEDNTGELFF
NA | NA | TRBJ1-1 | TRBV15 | TGTGCCACCAGCAGAGATCGGGGGTTGAACACTGAAGCTTTCTTT | CATSRDRGLNTEAFF
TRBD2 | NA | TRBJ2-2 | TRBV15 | TGTGCCACCAGCAGAGATTTAAGCGGGAAGAACACCGGGGAGCTGTTTTTT | CATSRDLSGKNTGELFF
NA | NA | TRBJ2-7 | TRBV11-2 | TGTGCCAGCAGCTTCGGGGAGCAGTACTTC | CASSFGEQYF
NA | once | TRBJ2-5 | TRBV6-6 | TGTGCCAGCAGTTACTCGGAGGCGGTCGGGCACTTC | CASSYSEAVGHF
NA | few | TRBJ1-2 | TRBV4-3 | TGCGCCAGCAGCCAAGGAATTGTCGGGACGGCGATTAACTATGGCTACACCTTC | CASSQGIVGTAINYGYTF
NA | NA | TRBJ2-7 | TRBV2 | TGTGCCAGCAGAAGGGACTCAGACTCAGGGGAGCAGTACTTC | CASRRDSDSGEQYF
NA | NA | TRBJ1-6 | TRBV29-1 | TGCAGCGTTGAACAGGGTATTTCACCCCTCCACTTT | CSVEQGISPLHF
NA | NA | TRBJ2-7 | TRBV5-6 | TGTGCCAGCAGCTTGGTGCCAGGGCATCGCTACGAGCAGTACTTC | CASSLVPGHRYEQYF
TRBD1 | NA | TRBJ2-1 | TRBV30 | TGTGCCAGGGACAGGGGGCAGAATGAGCAGTTCTTC | CARDRGQNEQFF
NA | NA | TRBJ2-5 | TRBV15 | TGTGCCACCAGCAGAGATAGGCATGTAGAGACCCAGTACTTC | CATSRDRHVETQYF
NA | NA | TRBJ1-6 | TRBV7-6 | TGTGCCAGCAGCTTAGGGACGGAAAATTCACCCCTCCACTTT | CASSLGTENSPLHF
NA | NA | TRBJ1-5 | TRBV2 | TGTGCCAGCCGGGAGGGTTCTCAGCCCCAGCATTTT | CASREGSQPQHF
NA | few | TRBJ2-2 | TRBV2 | TGTGCCAGCAGTGACTGGTCCGGAGGGCTTCCCACCGGGGAGCTGTTTTTT | CASSDWSGGLPTGELFF
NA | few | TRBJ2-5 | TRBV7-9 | TGTGCCAGCAGCTTCACAGGAGAGACCCAGTACTTC | CASSFTGETQYF
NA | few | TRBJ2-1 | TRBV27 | TGTGCCAGCAGTTTGGGGATCGCCAATGAGCAGTTCTTC | CASSLGIANEQFF
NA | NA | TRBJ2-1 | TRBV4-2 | TGTGCCAGCAGCCAAGATAGAGCGTACAATGAGCAGTTCTTC | CASSQDRAYNEQFF
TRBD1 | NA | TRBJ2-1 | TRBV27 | TGTGCCAGCAGTTTTCTGGGACAGTCCTACAATGAGCAGTTCTTC | CASSFLGQSYNEQFF
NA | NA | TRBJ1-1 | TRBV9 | TGTGCCAGCGGGGACACTGAAGCTTTCTTT | CASGDTEAFF
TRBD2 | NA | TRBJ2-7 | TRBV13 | TGTGCCAGCAGCGGGCGTGGAGCGGGAGGTTACGAGCAGTACTTC | CASSGRGAGGYEQYF
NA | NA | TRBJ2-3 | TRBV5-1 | TGCGCCAGCAGCAAAGCCCAGGGTTATAAAAAAAGCACAGATACGCAGTATTTT | CASSKAQGYKKSTDTQYF
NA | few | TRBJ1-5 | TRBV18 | TGTGCCAGCTCGAACAGGAAAGATAGCAATCAGCCCCAGCATTTT | CASSNRKDSNQPQHF
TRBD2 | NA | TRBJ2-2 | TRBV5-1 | TGCGCCAGCAGCTACACTAGCGGGGGATACACCGGGGAGCTGTTTTTT | CASSYTSGGYTGELFF
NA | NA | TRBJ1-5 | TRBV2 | TGTGCCAGCAGGGCCCCCCTCGATTATAGCAATCAGCCCCAGCATTTT | CASRAPLDYSNQPQHF
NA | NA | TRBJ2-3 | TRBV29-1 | TGCAGCGGGGGACTTCTCGACGGCAGGCCAGATACGCAGTATTTT | CSGGLLDGRPDTQYF
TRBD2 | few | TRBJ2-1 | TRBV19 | TGTGCCAGTAGACCTGGGGTAGCGGGGTACGAGCAGTTCTTC | CASRPGVAGYEQFF
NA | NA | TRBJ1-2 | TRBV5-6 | TGTGCCAGCAGCTCCCAGGGCTATGGCTACACCTTC | CASSSQGYGYTF
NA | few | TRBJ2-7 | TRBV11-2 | TGTGCCAGCAGTTCCGGGACGCAACCTTACGAGCAGTACTTC | CASSSGTQPYEQYF
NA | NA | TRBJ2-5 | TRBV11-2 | TGTGCCAGCAGCTTAAGAACCCAAGAGACCCAGTACTTC | CASSLRTQETQYF
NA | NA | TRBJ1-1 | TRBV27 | TGTGCCAGCAGAGCCCAAGGCAGGGTGAACACTGAAGCTTTCTTT | CASRAQGRVNTEAFF
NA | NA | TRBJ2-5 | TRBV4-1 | TGCGCCAGCAGCCCCGGCCCGGATCAAGAGACCCAGTACTTC | CASSPGPDQETQYF